The source of this T cell receptor (beta chain) is a study of cytomegalovirus exposure and HLA in healthy donors. On the study more broadly: An earlier analysis found fewer than 140 million unique TCR beta sequences from roughly 170 million T cells.

J was trimmed by 4 bases and V by 8 bases; bases with no gene match: 5. There are 14 residues in the CDR3. Germline CDR1 is MNHNS and CDR2 is SASEGT. Both 60 Vbeta primers and 13 Jbeta primers went into the PCR. Clones were sequenced by immunoSEQ multiplex PCR, and TCRdb holds only the in-frame ones, with some missing. The data contain some 140,000 clones, about three quarters of them singletons. The TCR originated in a woman aged 40 to 49 in good health and CMV-seronegative. V is TRBV6-1 and J is TRBJ1-4; 9 bases are shared with TRBD1. Sequenced material: PBMCs. CDR3 coding DNA: TGTGCCAGCGGGGACAGGGCGATTAATGAAAAACTGTTTTTT. Protein product: CASGDRAINEKLFF.